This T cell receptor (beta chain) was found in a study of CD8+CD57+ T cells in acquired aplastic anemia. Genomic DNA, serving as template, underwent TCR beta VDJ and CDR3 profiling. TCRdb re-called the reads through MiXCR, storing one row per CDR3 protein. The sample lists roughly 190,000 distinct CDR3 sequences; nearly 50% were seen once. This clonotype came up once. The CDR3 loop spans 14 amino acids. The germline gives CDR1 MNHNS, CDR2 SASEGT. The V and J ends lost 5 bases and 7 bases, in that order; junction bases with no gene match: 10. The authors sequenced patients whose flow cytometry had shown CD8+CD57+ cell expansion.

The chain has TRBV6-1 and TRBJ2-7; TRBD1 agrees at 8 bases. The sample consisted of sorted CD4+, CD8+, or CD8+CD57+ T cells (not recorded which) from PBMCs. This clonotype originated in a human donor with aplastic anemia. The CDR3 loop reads CASSPGGRDGEQYF. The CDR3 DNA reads TGTGCCAGCAGTCCAGGGGGCCGGGACGGAGAGCAGTACTTC.